This is a list of T cell receptor beta chains from one sample in a study of vaccination effects on CD4 cells after COVID-19. Assay: immunoSEQ multiplex PCR; the TCRdb copy retains only in-frame clones and omits some. The sample contains 20,000 to 25,000 clones, about 75% of which appear only once. No antigen is known for these receptors. The source material was CD4+ T cells from PBMCs cultured with HCoV-NL63 spike peptides, sampled before COVID-19 vaccination. The receptors shown here come from a human donor who received a COVID-19 vaccine. The CDR3 runs from the conserved cysteine through the conserved F or W. The D gene is left open where the match is weak. Clone size is given for some rows only: seen once, a few or many times, or a class if the clone is expanded.

J,size,V,length,D,CDR3,DNA
TRBJ1-1,few,TRBV3-1/TRBV3-2,14,-,CASSLVEGNTEAFF,TGTGCCAGCAGCCTGGTAGAGGGGAACACTGAAGCTTTCTTT
TRBJ2-1,-,TRBV19,13,-,CASSIGRTNEQFF,TGTGCCAGTAGTATCGGACGGACCAATGAGCAGTTCTTC
TRBJ1-4,-,TRBV28,14,-,CASSAPARGEKLFF,TGTGCCAGCAGTGCGCCGGCTAGGGGGGAAAAACTGTTTTTT
TRBJ2-2,-,TRBV19,19,-,CASSTPTGRGGQGTGELFF,TGTGCCAGTAGTACCCCAACGGGTAGGGGGGGGCAGGGCACCGGGGAGCTGTTTTTT
TRBJ1-2,-,TRBV27,14,-,CASSQSGTYEGYTF,TGTGCCAGCAGTCAGTCCGGGACTTACGAAGGCTACACCTTC
TRBJ2-6,-,TRBV4-3,14,-,CASSQETGANVLTF,TGCGCCAGCAGCCAGGAGACTGGGGCCAACGTCCTGACTTTC
TRBJ2-5,-,TRBV30,13,-,CAWSVQGPETQYF,TGTGCCTGGAGTGTACAGGGCCCAGAGACCCAGTACTTC
TRBJ2-7,-,TRBV28,13,-,CASSSGLRYEQYF,TGTGCCAGCAGTTCGGGACTTCGCTACGAGCAGTACTTC
TRBJ1-2,-,TRBV3-1/TRBV3-2,13,-,CASSLGGSYGYTF,TGTGCCAGCAGCCTTGGCGGGAGCTATGGCTACACCTTC
TRBJ1-6,-,TRBV15,18,-,CATSFPLQGRGYNSPLHF,TGTGCCACCAGCTTCCCCCTACAGGGAAGGGGCTATAATTCACCCCTCCACTTT
TRBJ2-7,-,TRBV4-2,14,TRBD1,CASSQADRAYEQYF,TGTGCCAGCAGCCAAGCGGACAGGGCCTACGAGCAGTACTTC
TRBJ2-1,-,TRBV29-1,10,-,CSVRNNEQFF,TGCAGCGTGAGGAACAATGAGCAGTTCTTC
TRBJ2-3,-,TRBV6-2/TRBV6-3,15,TRBD1,CASSQQGAKWDTQYF,TGTGCCAGCAGCCAACAGGGGGCCAAATGGGATACGCAGTATTTT
TRBJ1-6,-,TRBV19,16,-,CASSIGGGANNSPLHF,TGTGCCAGTAGTATTGGTGGAGGGGCGAATAATTCACCCCTCCACTTT
TRBJ2-5,once,TRBV5-8,15,-,CASSLFLGTQETQYF,TGTGCCAGCAGCTTGTTTTTAGGGACCCAAGAGACCCAGTACTTC
TRBJ2-5,-,TRBV7-2,15,TRBD2,CASTLAGGQQETQYF,TGTGCCAGCACCCTAGCGGGGGGGCAGCAAGAGACCCAGTACTTC
TRBJ1-1,once,TRBV12-5,16,-,CASRPRGANMNTEAFF,TGTGCTAGTCGGCCCCGGGGGGCGAATATGAACACTGAAGCTTTCTTT
TRBJ2-7,once,TRBV20-1,16,-,CSASRPLLWTDYEQYF,TGCAGTGCTAGTAGGCCTCTTCTGTGGACAGATTACGAGCAGTACTTC
TRBJ2-7,-,TRBV5-8,19,TRBD2,CASSQLLPGLAGEAYEQYF,TGTGCCAGCAGCCAGCTACTCCCGGGACTAGCGGGAGAGGCCTACGAGCAGTACTTC
TRBJ2-7,-,TRBV5-4,16,TRBD2,CASSLDAAGGSYEQYF,TGTGCCAGCAGCTTGGATGCGGCGGGGGGCTCCTACGAGCAGTACTTC
TRBJ2-5,-,TRBV5-6,14,-,CASRGRGRGETQYF,TGTGCCAGCAGGGGCCGTGGCAGAGGGGAGACCCAGTACTTC
TRBJ2-5,-,TRBV6-6,14,-,CASSPRRGEKTQYF,TGTGCCAGCAGTCCCCGCAGGGGTGAAAAGACCCAGTACTTC
TRBJ1-2,-,TRBV9,13,-,CASSESTGGGYTF,TGTGCCAGCAGCGAGTCCACGGGTGGGGGCTACACCTTC
TRBJ2-1,-,TRBV10-3,16,TRBD2,CAISDAGTIVPNEQFF,TGTGCCATCAGTGACGCCGGGACTATTGTGCCCAATGAGCAGTTCTTC
TRBJ2-3,-,TRBV9,16,TRBD1,CASSVKGALGTDTQYF,TGTGCCAGCAGCGTAAAGGGGGCTCTTGGCACAGATACGCAGTATTTT
TRBJ2-3,few,TRBV5-4,15,-,CASSLDGSGTDTQYF,TGTGCCAGCAGCTTGGACGGGAGCGGCACAGATACGCAGTATTTT
TRBJ1-3,-,TRBV12-5,11,-,CASGWENTIYF,TGTGCTAGTGGTTGGGAAAACACCATATATTTT
TRBJ1-3,-,TRBV19,14,-,CASTRGGSGNTIYF,TGTGCCAGTACCCGGGGGGGCTCTGGAAACACCATATATTTT
TRBJ2-5,-,TRBV30,11,-,CAFGSGETQYF,TGTGCCTTCGGGAGTGGGGAGACCCAGTACTTC